These 15 T cell receptor beta chains came from one sample sequenced in a study of HIV-infected patients and healthy controls. The repertoire came from unfractionated whole blood and reflected all unsorted peripheral T cells. Reverse transcription used approximately 500 ng RNA and constant-region primers for alpha and beta. Alpha and beta chain libraries were made separately by chain-specific third strand synthesis with multiplexing indices. MiXCR, applied by TCRdb to the 5' RACE reads, yields one record per CDR3 protein. There are under 20,000 distinct CDR3 sequences in the sample; around 5.5% occur only once, and 1.5% to 2% lies in the top ten. The sequencing input was blood. These receptor sequences come from an adult in good health.

This clonotype was recorded at least ten times. The chain uses TRBV29-1 and TRBJ2-1; possible D gene TRBD1, 5 bases. V was trimmed by 5 bases and J by 0 bases, leaving 14 bases between them. This CDR3 spans 15 amino acids. Germline CDR1 is SQVTM and CDR2 is ANQGSEA. The CDR3 sequence: CSVQPGPSSYNEQFF. CDR3 DNA sequence: TGCAGCGTTCAACCAGGGCCGAGCTCCTACAATGAGCAGTTCTTC.

This clonotype is categorized as medium-sized. The chain recombines TRBV3-1 with TRBJ2-5, with D tentatively TRBD2 (6 bases). Germline CDR1 reads LGHDT; CDR2 reads YNNKEL (reference sequence). The CDR3 is 16 residues long. Trimming took off 1 base at V and 3 bases at J, with 15 bases between the two ends. CDR3 nucleotide sequence: TGTGCCAGCAGCCAAGTCGGGGTAGCGGTAAAAGAGACCCAGTACTTC. Its protein product is CASSQVGVAVKETQYF.

This clonotype was picked up many times. The J gene is TRBJ1-1, the V gene TRBV13; tentative D call: TRBD1 (5 bases). The germline V gene encodes CDR1 PRHDT and CDR2 FYEKMQ (reference sequence). The V gene lost 4 bases and the J gene lost 6 bases, with 9 bases spanning the gap. The CDR3 has 12 amino acids. In DNA form, the CDR3 reads TGTGCCAGCAGCTCCCAGGGATCTGAAGCTTTCTTT. As protein: CASSSQGSEAFF.

This clonotype was recorded many times. V and J are TRBV6-2 or TRBV6-3 and TRBJ2-2; possibly TRBD1 for D (5 bases). CDR1 and CDR2 (germline): MNHEY, SVGEGT. The CDR3 contains 14 residues. The V end lost 6 bases, the J end lost 3 bases, and 11 bases lay between the germline ends. The CDR3 DNA reads TGTGCCAGCAGCCCCAGGGTGGACACCGGGGAGCTGTTTTTT. Protein: CASSPRVDTGELFF.

This clonotype was counted many times. The rearrangement links TRBV20-1 to TRBJ2-3; TRBD1 matches at 7 bases. This CDR3 is 14 amino acids long. V lost 7 bases to trimming and J lost 2 bases; unmatched junction nucleotides: 9. Germline lookup yields CDR1 DFQATT and CDR2 SNEGSKA (reference sequence). Here the CDR3 reads CSVGDQGDTDTQYF. Written as DNA, the CDR3 is TGCAGTGTAGGGGACCAGGGGGACACAGATACGCAGTATTTT.

This clonotype was observed many times. The chain is built from TRBV3-1 and TRBJ2-3; 7 nucleotides line up with TRBD1. CDR1 is LGHDT and CDR2 is YNNKEL in the germline V gene (reference sequence). The CDR3 length is 14 residues. After removal of 6 bases from V and 0 bases from J, the junction contained 3 bases not matched to a gene. The CDR3: CASSTGASTDTQYF. CDR3 DNA: TGTGCCAGCAGTACAGGGGCTAGCACAGATACGCAGTATTTT.

The gene calls are TRBV12-3 or TRBV12-4 and TRBJ1-1; TRBD1 matches 9 bases. J gave up 2 bases and V 8 bases, and 21 bases lay outside the gene matches. The CDR3 has 19 amino acids. The CDR3 spells CASRAPPHGTGTGNTEAFF. The CDR3, as DNA: TGTGCCAGCCGCGCCCCCCCCCACGGGACAGGGACTGGCAACACTGAAGCTTTCTTT.

This clonotype was observed many times. V is TRBV11-2 and J is TRBJ1-1; no reliable D call. The CDR3 consists of 14 residues. Deletions cut 0 bases from V and 2 bases from J, with 7 bases between. The V gene's germline CDR1 is SGHAT and CDR2 FQNNGV. This CDR3 is CASSLDGRNTEAFF. The CDR3, as DNA: TGTGCCAGCAGCTTAGATGGTAGAAACACTGAAGCTTTCTTT.

This chain uses TRBV7-9 with TRBJ1-5; 8 bases agree with TRBD1. Trimming cost V 2 bases and J 1 base; bases outside gene matches: 1. Germline V gives CDR1 SEHNR, CDR2 FQNEAQ (reference sequence). This CDR3 comprises 15 residues. The CDR3 DNA reads TGTGCCAGCAGCTTAACAGGGGGAAGCAATCAGCCCCAGCATTTT. It yields the protein CASSLTGGSNQPQHF.

The V and J genes are TRBV11-2 and TRBJ2-3; maybe TRBD2 (6 bases). CDR3 length: 16 amino acids. Germline V gene lookup returns CDR1 SGHAT and CDR2 FQNNGV. V was pared by 2 bases and J by 10 bases, with 22 bases between. The CDR3 is CASSLPQGGVRLPQYF. The DNA for the CDR3 is TGTGCCAGCAGCTTACCACAAGGAGGGGTCCGTCTCCCGCAGTATTTT.

This clonotype has a handful of counts. V gene TRBV9 combines with J gene TRBJ1-4; unclear D gene. Trimming pared 0 bases from V and 10 bases from J, leaving 13 bases between. CDR3 length: 14 residues. Per the germline V gene, CDR1 is SGDLS and CDR2 is YYNGEE. CDR3 sequence: CASSVDGEGVKLFF. CDR3 nucleotides: TGTGCCAGCAGCGTAGACGGGGAGGGTGTAAAACTGTTTTTT.

This clonotype was observed at least ten times. V is TRBV27 and J is TRBJ1-4, with 9 bases identical to TRBD1. The V gene end was trimmed by 6 bases and the J gene end by 5 bases; junction bases not matched to a gene: 7. The germline V gene has CDR1 MNHEY and CDR2 SMNVEV (reference sequence). CDR3 length equals 15 residues. The CDR3 sequence: CASRRWGTGNEKLFF. CDR3 coding DNA: TGTGCCAGCAGGCGCTGGGGGACAGGGAATGAAAAACTGTTTTTT.

This clonotype was counted at least ten times. The chain is built from TRBV19 and TRBJ2-2; D remains unclear. The ends were cut back, 6 bases at V and 7 bases at J, with 12 bases in the middle. Germline V gene lookup returns CDR1 LNHDA and CDR2 SQIVND (reference sequence). This CDR3 has 13 amino acids. The CDR3, as DNA: TGTGCCAGTAGCAATTACCCAAGCGGGGAGCTGTTTTTT. It translates to CASSNYPSGELFF.

This clonotype was picked up many times. This chain connects TRBV12-3 or TRBV12-4 to TRBJ2-7; 8 bases line up with TRBD1. Trimming cost V 4 bases and J 0 bases; bases outside gene matches: 17. The CDR3 has 19 residues. CDR3 protein: CASSSTPGTGRPHSYEQYF. The CDR3, as DNA: TGTGCCAGCAGTTCGACTCCCGGGACAGGAAGACCCCACTCCTACGAGCAGTACTTC.

By its share, this clonotype is medium-sized. The V gene is TRBV18, the J gene TRBJ1-5; D not resolved. This CDR3 is 15 amino acids long. Trimming shortened V by 6 bases and J by 3 bases, and 15 bases separated the two germline ends. The V gene's germline CDR1 is KGHSH and CDR2 LQKENI. The CDR3 loop reads CASSFFSGPNQPQHF. The CDR3, as DNA: TGTGCCAGCTCCTTTTTCTCAGGCCCCAATCAGCCCCAGCATTTT.